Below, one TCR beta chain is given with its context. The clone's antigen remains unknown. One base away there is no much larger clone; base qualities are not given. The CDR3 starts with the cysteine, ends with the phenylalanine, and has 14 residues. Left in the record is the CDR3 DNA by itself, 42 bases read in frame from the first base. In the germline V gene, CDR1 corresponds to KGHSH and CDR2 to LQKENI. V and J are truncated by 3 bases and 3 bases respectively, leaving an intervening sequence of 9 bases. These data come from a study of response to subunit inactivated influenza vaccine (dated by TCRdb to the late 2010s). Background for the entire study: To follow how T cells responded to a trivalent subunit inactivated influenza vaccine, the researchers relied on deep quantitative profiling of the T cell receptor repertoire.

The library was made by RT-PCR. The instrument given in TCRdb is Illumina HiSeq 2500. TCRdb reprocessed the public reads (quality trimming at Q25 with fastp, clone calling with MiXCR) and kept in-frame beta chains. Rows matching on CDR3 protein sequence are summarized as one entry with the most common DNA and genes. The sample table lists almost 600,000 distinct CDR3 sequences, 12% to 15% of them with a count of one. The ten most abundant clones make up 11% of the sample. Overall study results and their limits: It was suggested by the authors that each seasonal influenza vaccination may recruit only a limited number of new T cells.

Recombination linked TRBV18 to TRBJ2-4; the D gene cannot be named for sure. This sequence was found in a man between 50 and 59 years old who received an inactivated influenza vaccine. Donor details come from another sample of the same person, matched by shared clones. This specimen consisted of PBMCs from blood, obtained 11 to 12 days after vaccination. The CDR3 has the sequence CASSPLEGKNIQYF. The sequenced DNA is TGTGCCAGCTCACCCCTGGAAGGCAAAAACATTCAGTACTTC.